Included here is one TCR beta chain sequence, with context. These data belong to a study of blood T cell repertoires in COVID-19. In the study overall: The origin of the acute and convalescent COVID-19 samples was the United States, Italy and Spain. The analysed material was cDNA or gDNA that came from T cells, B-cell-depleted T cells, or PBMCs.

The CDR3 extends over 14 amino acids. Germline CDR1 SGHRS, CDR2 YFSETQ. The V segment lost 4 bases and the J segment 3 bases; nucleotides outside the gene matches: 4. Original data processing: Quantification of nucleated cells was approximated via reference gene primer amplification. Sequenced by immunoSEQ multiplex PCR; TCRdb stores in-frame clones only, minus some. Clone size and V and J calls were adopted from that table, with D and trimming inferred from the DNA. The sample has 200,000 to 250,000 clones; approximately 80% are singletons. This clonotype originated in a woman older than 75 with COVID-19, enrolled during active disease. Sequenced material: peripheral blood. This rearrangement joins TRBV5-1 to TRBJ2-5, with 9 bases aligning to TRBD2. CDR3 sequence reads: CASSATSGKETQYF. The CDR3 DNA reads TGCGCCAGCAGCGCGACTAGCGGAAAAGAGACCCAGTACTTC.